These 26 T cell receptor beta chains were all obtained from the same sample, sequenced in a study of blood T cells in healthy people across ages. A second PCR, run for roughly 7 to 12 cycles, used a sample-barcoded 5' primer plus a J-beta primer mix. TCRdb ran MiXCR on the 5' RACE reads and lists one entry per CDR3 protein. This table holds more than 800,000 distinct CDR3 sequences, roughly 26% found once. The sample comprised blood. Receptor source: a woman older than 75 in good health.

The chain is built from TRBV20-1 and TRBJ1-2; no clear D gene. The germline gives CDR1 DFQATT, CDR2 SNEGSKA (reference sequence). The CDR3 is made up of 13 amino acids. Trimming cost V 0 bases and J 4 bases, with 9 bases left between them. This CDR3 reads CSARDQAFYGYTF. CDR3 in DNA: TGCAGTGCTAGAGACCAGGCTTTCTATGGCTACACCTTC.

Concerning this clonotype: A clone one base away is much larger, so this may be a read error. CDR3: CASSSVAGASTDTQYF. The CDR3, as DNA: TGTGCCAGCAGCTCTGTGGCGGGGGCTAGCACAGATACGCAGTATTTT. The chain links TRBV28 to TRBJ2-3; a weak D match, TRBD2 (7 bases). V lost 6 bases and J 0 bases, leaving 16 bases between the germline ends. CDR3 length equals 16 residues. The germline CDR1 and CDR2 sequences are MDHEN and SYDVKM.

This rearrangement joins TRBV28 to TRBJ2-5; D perhaps matches TRBD2 (6 bases). Trimming took 11 bases from V and 6 from J, leaving 22 bases between them. Germline CDR1 MDHEN, CDR2 SYDVKM. The CDR3 loop spans 14 amino acids. CDR3: CAPLGTSGGKTQYF. CDR3 nucleotides: TGTGCCCCACTTGGGACTTCAGGTGGAAAGACCCAGTACTTC.

This clonotype came up once. The chain links TRBV6-1 to TRBJ1-4, with a possible D match to TRBD1 (6 bases). The CDR3 spans 14 residues. CDR1 is MNHNS, CDR2 SASEGT, per germline. The V end lost 2 bases, the J end lost 7 bases, and 11 bases lay between the germline ends. In DNA, the CDR3 is TGTGCCAGCAGTGAACAGGGGTTCGGTGAAAAACTGTTTTTT. Translated: CASSEQGFGEKLFF.

On this clonotype itself: A much larger clonotype is one base distant, so this may be a read error. This sequence joins TRBV7-2 and TRBJ2-1, with TRBD1 matching over 7 bases. The CDR3 runs to 12 residues. Losses at the gene ends were 1 base for V and 14 bases for J; bases not matched to a gene: 5. CDR1 is SGHTA and CDR2 is FQGNSA in the germline V gene. The CDR3 DNA reads TGTGCCAGCAGCTTAGAGGGGGCTAATAAGTTCTTC. It translates to CASSLEGANKFF.

This CDR3 is CASSYLQGPNSPLHF. Written as DNA, the CDR3 is TGTGCCAGCAGTTACTTGCAGGGACCAAATTCACCCCTCCACTTT. J is TRBJ1-6 and V is TRBV6-2 or TRBV6-3; possible D gene TRBD1, 5 bases. This CDR3 is built from 15 residues. V shed 1 base and J shed 7 bases, with 11 bases lying between them. Germline V gene lookup returns CDR1 MNHEY and CDR2 SVGEGT.

This clonotype was seen only a few times. A read error may be the cause here, since a much bigger clone is one base away. The chain couples TRBV12-3 or TRBV12-4 to TRBJ2-5, with TRBD2 as a possible D gene (6 bases). This CDR3 has 14 amino acids. Trimming took 6 bases from V and 11 from J, leaving 22 bases between them. DNA for the CDR3: TGTGCCAGCAGGAGCCGGGACTTCTACAATGAGCAGTACTTC. Amino acid sequence: CASRSRDFYNEQYF.

In this sample, this clonotype turned up many times. The V call is TRBV14, the J call TRBJ2-3; D is possibly TRBD1 (7 bases). The CDR3 consists of 16 residues. The ends were cut back, 2 bases at V and 1 base at J, with 13 bases in the middle. Germline V gene data show CDR1 as SGHDN and CDR2 as FVKESK. The CDR3 loop is CASSQLPRGGTDTQYF. In nucleotides, the CDR3 is TGTGCCAGCAGCCAACTGCCCAGGGGGGGCACAGATACGCAGTATTTT.

Points on this clonotype: Just one base apart from a much larger clone, this may be a read error. This chain links TRBV6-2 or TRBV6-3 with TRBJ2-7, with no clear D. The germline gives CDR1 MNHEY, CDR2 SVGEGT. The CDR3 consists of 13 residues. CDR3 region: CTSTRRDFYEQYF. CDR3 nucleotides: TGTACCAGCACCCGGAGAGATTTCTACGAGCAGTACTTC.

This chain links TRBV6-9 with TRBJ2-7; D not resolved. CDR3 size: 14 residues. V lost 4 bases to trimming and J lost 3 bases, with 13 bases between them. The germline gives CDR1 MNHGY, CDR2 SVAAGI. Here the CDR3 reads CASSSCRVSYEQYF. The CDR3 nucleotides read TGTGCCAGCAGTTCGTGTCGGGTGAGCTACGAGCAGTACTTC.

The table lists this clonotype with many counts. The genes are TRBV20-1 and TRBJ2-1, with 10 positions matching TRBD2. The CDR3 runs 16 residues. The junction had 12 bases not matched to a gene; V was cut back by 6 bases and J by 4 bases. Looked up from germline, CDR1 is DFQATT and CDR2 is SNEGSKA (reference sequence). For the CDR3, the DNA is TGCAGTGCGCTTGGTGCTAGCGGGGGTATATACAATGAGCAGTTCTTC. Protein product: CSALGASGGIYNEQFF.

This clonotype has ten or more counts. This chain connects TRBV20-1 to TRBJ1-4; D is uncertain. Trimming removed 3 bases at V and 0 bases at J, with 8 bases between. There are 14 residues in the CDR3. The V gene's germline CDR1 is DFQATT and CDR2 SNEGSKA (reference sequence). The CDR3 sequence: CSASPGTTNEKLFF. The CDR3, as DNA: TGCAGTGCTAGCCCCGGGACAACTAATGAAAAACTGTTTTTT.

This clonotype was detected ten times or more. The chain uses TRBV6-6 and TRBJ1-2; D is unresolved. V was pared by 5 bases and J by 2 bases, with 15 bases between. Germline CDR1 MNHNY, CDR2 SVGAGI (reference sequence). The CDR3 loop spans 15 amino acids. Written as DNA, the CDR3 is TGTGCCAGCAGTCCCAAACTGATTGAGAACTATGGCTACACCTTC. As protein: CASSPKLIENYGYTF.

This clonotype was seen at least ten times. V gene TRBV20-1 combines with J gene TRBJ1-2; 12 nucleotides align to TRBD1. This CDR3 is built from 14 residues. Trimming took 3 bases from V and 6 from J; bases not matched to a gene: 5. From germline, CDR1 is DFQATT and CDR2 SNEGSKA (reference sequence). Written as DNA, the CDR3 is TGCAGTGCTAGCAGGGGGACAGGGGGCCATGGCTACACCTTC. This sequence encodes CSASRGTGGHGYTF.

In its sample, this clonotype was seen many times. J is TRBJ2-5 and V is TRBV4-1; 10 nucleotides match TRBD2. There are 16 residues in the CDR3. In germline, CDR1 is MGHRA, CDR2 YSYEKL. J was trimmed by 6 bases and V by 3 bases; bases with no gene match: 10. The CDR3 DNA reads TGCGCCAGCAGCCAGACACAAGCGGGGGGGCCTAAGACCCAGTACTTC. Translated, it gives CASSQTQAGGPKTQYF.

This chain connects TRBV7-9 to TRBJ2-7; tentative D call: TRBD2 (6 bases). Germline V gene sequence: CDR1 SEHNR, CDR2 FQNEAQ (reference sequence). Deletions cut 8 bases from V and 1 base from J, with 12 bases between. The CDR3 totals 13 residues. CDR3: CASSGRRSYEQYF. The CDR3 DNA reads TGTGCCAGCTCAGGGAGGCGGTCCTACGAGCAGTACTTC. Filled out from reference TRBV7-9 and TRBJ2-7, the complete variable domain reads DTGVSQNPRHKITKRGQNVTFRCDPISEHNRLYWYRQTLGQGPEFLTYFQNEAQLEKSRLLSDRFSAERPKGSFSTLEIQRTEQGDSAMYLCASSGRRSYEQYFGPGTRLTVT.

The sample holds many counts of this clonotype. The genes are TRBV20-1 and TRBJ2-5, with 12 bases identical to TRBD1. With 2 bases clipped from V and 5 bases from J, the junction kept 12 bases outside the gene matches. Germline CDR1 reads DFQATT; CDR2 reads SNEGSKA (reference sequence). There are 17 residues in the CDR3. CDR3 DNA: TGCAGTGCTAGATATCCTCTAGGGACAGGGGGCTTGGAGACCCAGTACTTC. This sequence encodes CSARYPLGTGGLETQYF.

V is TRBV5-1 and J is TRBJ2-7, with D unresolved. The CDR3 totals 14 residues. The germline gives CDR1 SGHRS, CDR2 YFSETQ. The ends were cut back, 1 base at V and 3 bases at J, with 11 bases in the middle. The CDR3 reads CASSLKELRYEQYF. The CDR3 DNA reads as TGCGCCAGCAGCTTGAAAGAATTACGCTACGAGCAGTACTTC.

As to this clonotype: A read error may be the cause here, since a much bigger clone is one base away. The rearrangement links TRBV7-2 to TRBJ2-5; the D is unclear. The end of the DNA fits TRBJ2-1 better, so the J call may be wrong. This CDR3 spans 15 amino acids. Germline CDR1 SGHTA, CDR2 FQGNSA. CDR3 bases: TGTGCCAGCAGCTTAGCGTGGGGAAGTCAAGAGACCCAGTTCTTC. This translates into CASSLAWGSQETQFF.

This clonotype has a handful of counts. The chain combines TRBV5-6 with TRBJ1-5; 7 bases are a match to TRBD1. The germline V gene has CDR1 SGHDT and CDR2 YYEEEE. The V segment lost 0 bases and the J segment 7 bases; nucleotides outside the gene matches: 10. CDR3 size: 16 residues. The CDR3 reads CASSLGQGQLGQPQHF. The CDR3 DNA sequence: TGTGCCAGCAGCTTGGGACAGGGCCAATTAGGACAGCCCCAGCATTTT.

This clonotype came up many times. The chain carries TRBV12-3 or TRBV12-4 and TRBJ2-4; possibly TRBD1 for D (5 bases). The CDR3 is 14 amino acids. Trimming removed 3 bases at V and 1 base at J, with 7 bases between. CDR3 nucleotide sequence: TGTGCCAGCAGTTTTGCAGGGGCCAAAAACATTCAGTACTTC. Translated: CASSFAGAKNIQYF.

This clonotype was recorded a few times. V usage is TRBV29-1 and J usage is TRBJ1-1; D unclear. Germline V CDR1 and CDR2: SQVTM, ANQGSEA. V dropped 4 bases and J dropped 6 bases, with 18 bases sitting between them. This CDR3 has 14 amino acids. Written as DNA, the CDR3 is TGCAGCGTTGGGAGAGGAGGCCGTTCGGCTGAAGCTTTCTTT. Protein: CSVGRGGRSAEAFF.

This clonotype was recorded many times. The chain recombines TRBV20-1 with TRBJ2-7, with a tentative D call TRBD2 (6 bases). The CDR3 totals 14 residues. CDR1 is DFQATT, CDR2 SNEGSKA, per germline (reference sequence). The ends were cut back, 5 bases at V and 4 bases at J, with 18 bases in the middle. The CDR3 bases are TGCAGTGCTTCCCGGGACTCGTCCGGTTACGAGCAGTACTTC. This gives the protein CSASRDSSGYEQYF.

The chain links TRBV6-6 to TRBJ2-5; 8 nucleotides line up with TRBD2. Germline V gives CDR1 MNHNY, CDR2 SVGAGI (reference sequence). V lost 11 bases and J lost 4; bases outside the gene matches: 9. The CDR3 has 13 residues. The CDR3 DNA is TGTGCCGCCGGAGCGGGGGTCGGAGAGACCCAGTACTTC. It codes for CAAGAGVGETQYF.

The chain uses TRBV12-3 or TRBV12-4 and TRBJ1-1; D is perhaps TRBD1 (6 bases). Between the trimmed V and J ends, which lost 5 bases and 10 bases, there was a span of 14 bases. This CDR3 comprises 12 residues. The DNA of the CDR3 is TGTGCCAGCAGTCAAACCCAGGGGCTAGCTTTCTTT. Translating gives CASSQTQGLAFF.

This sequence joins TRBV20-1 and TRBJ1-4; D uncertain. V shed 6 bases and J shed 5 bases, with 19 bases lying between them. The CDR3 runs 15 residues. Germline V gene data show CDR1 as DFQATT and CDR2 as SNEGSKA (reference sequence). The CDR3 region is CSAPPTGGLNEKLFF. The CDR3 nucleotides are TGCAGTGCACCGCCTACGGGAGGACTGAATGAAAAACTGTTTTTT.